A single sample is the source of the 20 T cell receptor beta chains below, sequenced in a study of T cell changes during pregnancy in multiple sclerosis (dated by TCRdb to about 2019). The library came from the immunoSEQ multiplex PCR assay. Imported from immuneACCESS, the table was reduced by TCRdb to in-frame sequences with V and J called. These copies leave out some clones; in studies compared against another copy, an unresolved V gene accounts for under half, and the cause of the remainder is not known. The sample table lists 38,000 or so clones, 75% to 95% of them with a count of one. The top ten clones comprise about 7.8% of the sample. The input for sequencing was CD8+ T cells from peripheral blood mononuclear cells, taken before pregnancy. These receptors came from a female donor with multiple sclerosis, enrolled in a pregnancy study.

The V and J genes are TRBV7-9 and TRBJ2-7, with TRBD2 matching 14 bases. This CDR3 is 13 amino acids long. Looked up from germline, CDR1 is SEHNR and CDR2 is FQNEAQ (reference sequence). With 6 bases clipped from V and 7 bases from J, the junction kept 2 bases outside the gene matches. The CDR3, as DNA: TGTGCCAGCAGGGGACTAGCGGGAGTGGAGCAGTACTTC. Protein sequence: CASRGLAGVEQYF. Based on the CDR3 plus reference TRBV7-9 and TRBJ2-7, the full variable domain is DTGVSQNPRHKITKRGQNVTFRCDPISEHNRLYWYRQTLGQGPEFLTYFQNEAQLEKSRLLSDRFSAERPKGSFSTLEIQRTEQGDSAMYLCASRGLAGVEQYFGPGTRLTVT.

The V call is TRBV28, the J call TRBJ2-6; D possibly corresponds to TRBD1 (6 bases). This CDR3 region has 17 residues. Trimming left V 2 bases short and J 1 base short, with 12 bases between. Germline CDR1 and CDR2: MDHEN and SYDVKM. Here the CDR3 reads CASSLADSVSGANVLTF. The CDR3 DNA reads as TGTGCCAGCAGTTTAGCGGACAGCGTTTCTGGGGCCAACGTCCTGACTTTC.

V gene TRBV30 combines with J gene TRBJ1-2; 11 nucleotides match TRBD1. Looked up from germline, CDR1 is GTSNPN and CDR2 is SVGIG (reference sequence). The CDR3 runs 14 residues. The ends lost 1 base at V and 8 bases at J; junction bases unmatched: 6. In DNA, the CDR3 is TGTGCCTGGAGTGAAGGGACAGGGGGTGGGGGCTACACCTTC. Its protein is CAWSEGTGGGGYTF.

This chain connects TRBV5-1 to TRBJ2-5, with 9 nucleotides matching TRBD2. V was clipped by 4 bases and J by 5 bases; unmatched bases: 6. Germline CDR1 is SGHRS and CDR2 is YFSETQ. The CDR3 is made up of 14 amino acids. CDR3 amino acids: CASSGGLAGETQYF. CDR3 DNA sequence: TGCGCCAGCAGCGGGGGACTAGCCGGGGAGACCCAGTACTTC.

This rearrangement joins TRBV18 to TRBJ2-1; D possibly corresponds to TRBD2 (5 bases). Trimming left V 1 base short and J 8 bases short, with 6 bases between. Germline CDR1 reads KGHSH; CDR2 reads LQKENI. The CDR3 spans 12 residues. CDR3 in DNA: TGTGCCAGCTCACCACGGGGAGATGAGCAGTTCTTC. Amino acid sequence: CASSPRGDEQFF.

This sequence joins TRBV29-1 and TRBJ2-5; no definite D call. The CDR3 spans 13 residues. The germline V and J ends were trimmed by 3 bases and 1 base, with 9 bases remaining between them. Germline CDR1 SQVTM, CDR2 ANQGSEA. The CDR3 reads CSVELGTQETQYF. Written as DNA, the CDR3 is TGCAGCGTTGAGCTTGGCACCCAAGAGACCCAGTACTTC. The full variable domain, its missing parts supplied by reference TRBV29-1 and TRBJ2-5, is SAVISQKPSRDICQRGTSLTIQCQVDSQVTMMFWYRQQPGQSLTLIATANQGSEATYESGFVIDKFPISRPNLTFSTLTVSNMSPEDSSIYLCSVELGTQETQYFGPGTRLLVL.

The chain joins TRBV4-1 to TRBJ1-2, with D maybe TRBD1 (5 bases). The CDR3 is 14 residues long. CDR1 is MGHRA and CDR2 is YSYEKL in the germline V gene. The ends were cut back, 4 bases at V and 3 bases at J, with 12 bases in the middle. The CDR3 reads CASSPRGDHYGYTF. The CDR3, as DNA: TGCGCCAGCAGCCCCCGGGGGGATCACTATGGCTACACCTTC.

V and J are TRBV7-9 and TRBJ2-2, with D possibly matching TRBD1 (5 bases). With 4 bases removed from V and 1 base from J, the gap between germline ends came to 10 bases. This CDR3 spans 15 amino acids. CDR1 and CDR2 (germline): SEHNR, FQNEAQ (reference sequence). As DNA, the CDR3 is TGTGCCAGCAGCTCCTGGACACTGAACACCGGGGAGCTGTTTTTT. Translation gives CASSSWTLNTGELFF. The full variable domain, its missing parts supplied by reference TRBV7-9 and TRBJ2-2, is DTGVSQNPRHKITKRGQNVTFRCDPISEHNRLYWYRQTLGQGPEFLTYFQNEAQLEKSRLLSDRFSAERPKGSFSTLEIQRTEQGDSAMYLCASSSWTLNTGELFFGEGSRLTVL.

The chain couples TRBV10-3 to TRBJ1-1; D unclear. Trimming left V 2 bases short and J 4 bases short, with 11 bases between. The CDR3 consists of 14 residues. Germline V gives CDR1 ENHRY, CDR2 SYGVKD. CDR3 protein: CAISEGLPGTEAFF. The DNA for the CDR3 is TGTGCCATCAGTGAGGGTCTTCCGGGCACTGAAGCTTTCTTT.

This chain joins TRBV27 and TRBJ1-1; 7 nucleotides align to TRBD1. The CDR3 sequence is 14 residues long. Germline V CDR1 and CDR2: MNHEY, SMNVEV (reference sequence). Germline trimming cut 4 bases from V and 5 bases from J; bases unmatched to any gene: 7. The CDR3 DNA reads TGTGCCAGCAGTTGGACAGGTGAAGGGACTGAAGCTTTCTTT. This translates into CASSWTGEGTEAFF.

V gene TRBV6-1 combines with J gene TRBJ2-7, with D perhaps TRBD1 (6 bases). Germline-derived CDR1 and CDR2 are MNHNS and SASEGT. V lost 7 bases and J lost 0, with 13 bases in between. This CDR3 comprises 14 residues. The CDR3 loop is CASTRQASSYEQYF. CDR3 DNA: TGTGCCAGCACCCGACAGGCCAGCTCCTACGAGCAGTACTTC.

The genes are TRBV10-3 and TRBJ2-7; no firm D call. Germline V gene sequence: CDR1 ENHRY, CDR2 SYGVKD. CDR3 length: 14 residues. V lost 8 bases, J lost 1 base, and 15 bases lay in between. This CDR3 reads CAIGASVSSYEQYF. For the CDR3, the DNA is TGTGCCATCGGAGCCTCGGTCTCATCCTACGAGCAGTACTTC.

CDR3 in DNA: TGTGCCAGCAGCACTACTTACCGCTCCTACGAGCAGTACTTC. Amino acids: CASSTTYRSYEQYF. The chain is built from TRBV21-1 and TRBJ2-7; TRBD2, the table's D call, lacks a check against the DNA. TRBV21-1 is a listed pseudogene. CDR3 length: 14 amino acids.

The chain links TRBV4-2 to TRBJ2-1; 11 nucleotides align to TRBD1. V gave up 3 bases and J gave up 7 bases; unmatched junction bases: 8. The CDR3 is 16 amino acids. The germline V gene has CDR1 LGHNA and CDR2 YNFKEQ. Written as DNA, the CDR3 is TGTGCCAGCAGCCAGCAGGACAGGGGGCATGGGAATGAGCAGTTCTTC. It translates to CASSQQDRGHGNEQFF.

The V call is TRBV7-9, the J call TRBJ1-4, with TRBD1 identical over 7 bases. Germline CDR1 and CDR2: SEHNR and FQNEAQ (reference sequence). This CDR3 has 15 amino acids. The junction had 3 bases not matched to a gene; V was cut back by 5 bases and J by 0 bases. DNA for the CDR3: TGTGCCAGCAGCACCCAGGGGGCAACTAATGAAAAACTGTTTTTT. This encodes CASSTQGATNEKLFF.

This clone showed up just a few times. The chain carries TRBV2 and TRBJ1-1; 9 positions agree with TRBD1. This CDR3 is 13 amino acids long. V lost 6 bases, J lost 4 bases, and 3 bases stayed unmatched. Per the germline V gene, CDR1 is SNHLY and CDR2 is FYNNEI. The CDR3, as DNA: TGTGCCAGCAGGGTGACAGGGGGCACTGAAGCTTTCTTT. It yields the protein CASRVTGGTEAFF.

This rearrangement joins TRBV27 to TRBJ2-1; D is unclear. Germline V lookup: CDR1 MNHEY, CDR2 SMNVEV (reference sequence). The CDR3 contains 12 residues. Between the trimmed V and J ends, which lost 7 bases and 9 bases, there was a span of 13 bases. In DNA form, the CDR3 reads TGTGCCAGCACTAGTTTAAGCCGTGAGCAGTTCTTC. Encoded protein: CASTSLSREQFF.

The rearrangement uses TRBV19 and TRBJ1-1; 8 nucleotides agree with TRBD1. J was trimmed by 3 bases and V by 3 bases; bases with no gene match: 6. This CDR3 is 15 amino acids long. Germline assignment: CDR1 LNHDA and CDR2 SQIVND (reference sequence). CDR3 nucleotides: TGTGCCAGTAGTATTGGCAGGGGGCGGGACACTGAAGCTTTCTTT. As protein: CASSIGRGRDTEAFF. Complete variable domain (other parts from reference TRBV19 and TRBJ1-1): DGGITQSPKYLFRKEGQNVTLSCEQNLNHDAMYWYRQDPGQGLRLIYYSQIVNDFQKGDIAEGYSVSREKKESFPLTVTSAQKNPTAFYLCASSIGRGRDTEAFFGQGTRLTVV.

This rearrangement joins TRBV18 to TRBJ2-3; 15 bases match TRBD2. This CDR3 spans 17 amino acids. Germline V CDR1 and CDR2: KGHSH, LQKENI. Losses at the gene ends were 6 bases for V and 3 bases for J; bases not matched to a gene: 7. CDR3 amino acids: CASSPRTSGRGTDTQYF. In DNA, the CDR3 is TGTGCCAGCTCCCCCCGGACTAGCGGGAGGGGGACAGATACGCAGTATTTT.

A few counts support this clone. V usage is TRBV4-3 and J usage is TRBJ2-2, with D unresolved. CDR3 length: 14 residues. Germline V lookup: CDR1 LGHNA, CDR2 YSLEER. V dropped 2 bases and J dropped 6 bases, with 10 bases sitting between them. The CDR3 nucleotides read TGCGCCAGCAGCCAATTGGGCGAGTCCGGGGAGCTGTTTTTT. Encoded protein: CASSQLGESGELFF.